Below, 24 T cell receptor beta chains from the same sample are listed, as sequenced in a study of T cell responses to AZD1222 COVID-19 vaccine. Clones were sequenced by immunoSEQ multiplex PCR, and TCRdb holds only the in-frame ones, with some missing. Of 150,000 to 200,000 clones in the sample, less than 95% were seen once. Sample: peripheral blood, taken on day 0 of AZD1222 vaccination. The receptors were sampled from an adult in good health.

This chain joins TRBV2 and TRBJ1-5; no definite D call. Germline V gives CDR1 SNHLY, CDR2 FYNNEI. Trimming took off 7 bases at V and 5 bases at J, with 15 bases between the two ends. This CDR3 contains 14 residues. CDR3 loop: CASTRGRTDQPQHF. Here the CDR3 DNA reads TGTGCCAGCACCCGCGGGCGCACGGATCAGCCCCAGCATTTT.

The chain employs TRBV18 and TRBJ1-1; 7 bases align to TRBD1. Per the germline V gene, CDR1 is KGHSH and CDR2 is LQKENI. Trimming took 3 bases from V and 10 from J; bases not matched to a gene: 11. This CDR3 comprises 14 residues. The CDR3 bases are TGTGCCAGCTCACCGGGACAGCCCCCAATGTCAGCTTTCTTT. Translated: CASSPGQPPMSAFF.

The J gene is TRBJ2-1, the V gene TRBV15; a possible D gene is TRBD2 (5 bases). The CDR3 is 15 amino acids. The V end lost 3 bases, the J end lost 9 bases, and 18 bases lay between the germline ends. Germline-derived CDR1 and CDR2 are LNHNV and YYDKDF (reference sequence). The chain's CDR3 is CATSSTLAVGGEQFF. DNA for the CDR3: TGTGCCACCAGCAGTACTCTAGCAGTGGGTGGTGAGCAGTTCTTC. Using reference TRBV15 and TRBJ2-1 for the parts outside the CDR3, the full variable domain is DAMVIQNPRYQVTQFGKPVTLSCSQTLNHNVMYWYQQKSSQAPKLLFHYYDKDFNNEADTPDNFQSRRPNTSFCFLDIRSPGLGDTAMYLCATSSTLAVGGEQFFGPGTRLTVL.

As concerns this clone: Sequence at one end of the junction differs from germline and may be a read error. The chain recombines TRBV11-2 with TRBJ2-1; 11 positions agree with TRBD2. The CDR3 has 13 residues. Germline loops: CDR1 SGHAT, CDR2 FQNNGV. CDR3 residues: CASSPLAGGSQIF. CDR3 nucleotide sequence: TGTGCCAGCAGCCCCCTAGCGGGAGGTTCTCAGATCTTC.

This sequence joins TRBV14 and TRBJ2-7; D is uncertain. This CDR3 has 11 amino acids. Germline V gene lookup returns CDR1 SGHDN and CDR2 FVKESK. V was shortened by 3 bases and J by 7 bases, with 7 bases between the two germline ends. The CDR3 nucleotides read TGTGCCAGCAGCCATTCGAGGGAGCAGTACTTC. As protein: CASSHSREQYF.

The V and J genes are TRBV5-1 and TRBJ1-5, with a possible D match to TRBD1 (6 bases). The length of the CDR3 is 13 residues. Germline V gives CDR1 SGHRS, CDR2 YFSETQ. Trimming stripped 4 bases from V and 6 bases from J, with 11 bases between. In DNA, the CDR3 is TGCGCCAGCAGCCCACAGGGAGGTCAGCCCCAGCATTTT. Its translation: CASSPQGGQPQHF.

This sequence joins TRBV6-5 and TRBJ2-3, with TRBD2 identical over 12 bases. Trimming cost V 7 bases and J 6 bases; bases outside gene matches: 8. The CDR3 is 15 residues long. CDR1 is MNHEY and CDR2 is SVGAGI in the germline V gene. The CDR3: CASTPLAGGPDTQYF. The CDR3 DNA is TGTGCCAGCACCCCCCTAGCGGGAGGGCCGGATACGCAGTATTTT.

In DNA form, the CDR3 reads TGCGCCAGCAGCTCTAGCGGGAGTGGCAACGAGCAGTACTTC. Protein product: CASSSSGSGNEQYF. The J gene is TRBJ2-7, the V gene TRBV5-1, with 10 bases aligning to TRBD2. There are 14 residues in the CDR3. Trimming cost V 3 bases and J 5 bases; bases outside gene matches: 5. CDR1 and CDR2 (germline): SGHRS, YFSETQ.

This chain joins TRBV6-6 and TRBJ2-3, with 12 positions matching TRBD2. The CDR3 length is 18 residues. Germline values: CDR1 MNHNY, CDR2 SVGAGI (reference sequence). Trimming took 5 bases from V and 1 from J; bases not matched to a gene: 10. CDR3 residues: CASSPSPGLAGGTDTQYF. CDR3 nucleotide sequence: TGTGCCAGCAGTCCGTCTCCGGGACTAGCGGGCGGCACAGATACGCAGTATTTT.

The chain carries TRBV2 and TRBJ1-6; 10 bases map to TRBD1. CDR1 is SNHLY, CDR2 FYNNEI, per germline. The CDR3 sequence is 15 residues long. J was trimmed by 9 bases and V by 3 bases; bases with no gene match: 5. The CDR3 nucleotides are TGTGCCAGCAGTGATGGTCGGACAGGGGGTTCACCCCTCCACTTT. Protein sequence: CASSDGRTGGSPLHF.

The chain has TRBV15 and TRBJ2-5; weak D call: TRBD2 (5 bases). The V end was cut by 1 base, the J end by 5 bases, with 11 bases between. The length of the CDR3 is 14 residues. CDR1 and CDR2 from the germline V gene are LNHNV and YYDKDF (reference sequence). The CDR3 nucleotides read TGTGCCACCAGCAGAGTTCTCGCGGGTGAGACCCAGTACTTC. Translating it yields CATSRVLAGETQYF.

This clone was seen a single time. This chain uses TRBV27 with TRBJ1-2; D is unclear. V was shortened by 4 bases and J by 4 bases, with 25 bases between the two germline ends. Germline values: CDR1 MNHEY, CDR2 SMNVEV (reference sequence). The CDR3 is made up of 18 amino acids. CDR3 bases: TGTGCCAGCAGTTCCGTCGGCATTAGCGCCACGGCACGCTATGGCTACACCTTC. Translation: CASSSVGISATARYGYTF.

The CDR3 loop reads CASSLGGNGNTIYF. In DNA form, the CDR3 reads TGTGCCAGCAGTTTAGGAGGGAATGGAAACACCATATATTTT. The genes are TRBV27 and TRBJ1-3; D unresolved. V was pared by 2 bases and J by 3 bases, with 8 bases between. The CDR3 runs 14 residues. CDR1 MNHEY and CDR2 SMNVEV come from the germline V gene (reference sequence).

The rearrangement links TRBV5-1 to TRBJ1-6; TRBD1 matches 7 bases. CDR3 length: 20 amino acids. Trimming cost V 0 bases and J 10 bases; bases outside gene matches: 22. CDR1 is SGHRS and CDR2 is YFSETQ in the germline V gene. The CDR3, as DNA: TGCGCCAGCAGCTTGGTCTCAAGAACCGGACAGGCCGGGGGTCTATCACCCCTCCACTTT. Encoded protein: CASSLVSRTGQAGGLSPLHF.

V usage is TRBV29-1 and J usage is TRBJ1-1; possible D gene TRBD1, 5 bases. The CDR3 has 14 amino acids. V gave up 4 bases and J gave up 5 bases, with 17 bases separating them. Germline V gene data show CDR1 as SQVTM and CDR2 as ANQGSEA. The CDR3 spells CSVVGSGPGTEAFF. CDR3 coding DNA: TGCAGCGTTGTTGGGTCAGGGCCAGGGACTGAAGCTTTCTTT.

For the CDR3, the DNA is TGTGCCAGCAGCTTGGGAGGGGAGGACCGGATCACTGAAGCTTTCTTT. This gives the protein CASSLGGEDRITEAFF. The J gene is TRBJ1-1, the V gene TRBV5-4; tentatively, D is TRBD1 (5 bases). Trimming removed 0 bases at V and 4 bases at J, with 16 bases between. The V gene's germline CDR1 is SGHNT and CDR2 YYREEE (reference sequence). The CDR3 has 16 amino acids.

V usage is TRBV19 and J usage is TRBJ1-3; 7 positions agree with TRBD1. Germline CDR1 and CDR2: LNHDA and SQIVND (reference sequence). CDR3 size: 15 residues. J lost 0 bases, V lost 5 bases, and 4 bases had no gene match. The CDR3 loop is CASSARQGSGNTIYF. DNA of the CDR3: TGTGCCAGTAGTGCCCGACAGGGCTCTGGAAACACCATATATTTT.

The CDR3 is CASSSGLNSPLHF. The CDR3 nucleotides are TGTGCCAGCTCTTCAGGGCTTAATTCACCCCTCCACTTT. V gene TRBV6-5 combines with J gene TRBJ1-6; the D gene is possibly TRBD1 (5 bases). CDR3 length: 13 amino acids. Germline V gene sequence: CDR1 MNHEY, CDR2 SVGAGI. With 8 bases removed from V and 6 bases from J, the gap between germline ends came to 11 bases.

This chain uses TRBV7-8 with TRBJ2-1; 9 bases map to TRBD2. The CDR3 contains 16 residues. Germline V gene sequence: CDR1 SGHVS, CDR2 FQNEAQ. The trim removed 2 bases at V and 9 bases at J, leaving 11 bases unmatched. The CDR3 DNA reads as TGTGCCAGCAGCTTACCTTTTAGCGGGAGAAATGCTGAGCAGTTCTTC. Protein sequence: CASSLPFSGRNAEQFF.

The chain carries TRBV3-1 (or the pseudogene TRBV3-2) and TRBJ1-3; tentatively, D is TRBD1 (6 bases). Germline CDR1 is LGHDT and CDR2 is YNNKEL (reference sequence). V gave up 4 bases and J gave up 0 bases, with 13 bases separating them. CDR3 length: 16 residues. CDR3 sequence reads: CASSPVQGSSGNTIYF. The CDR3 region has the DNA TGTGCCAGCAGCCCAGTTCAGGGGTCCTCTGGAAACACCATATATTTT.

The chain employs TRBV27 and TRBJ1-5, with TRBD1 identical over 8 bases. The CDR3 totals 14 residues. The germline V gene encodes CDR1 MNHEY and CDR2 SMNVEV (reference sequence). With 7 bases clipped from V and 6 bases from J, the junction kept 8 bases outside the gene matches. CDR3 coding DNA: TGTGCCAGCAAAACAGGGGGGAGCGGTCAGCCCCAGCATTTT. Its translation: CASKTGGSGQPQHF.

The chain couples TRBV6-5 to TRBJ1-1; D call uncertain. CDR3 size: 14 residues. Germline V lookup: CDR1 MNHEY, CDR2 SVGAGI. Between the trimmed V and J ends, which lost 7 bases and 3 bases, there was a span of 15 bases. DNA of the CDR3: TGTGCCAGCACTCAAGGATTAAGGGACACTGAAGCTTTCTTT. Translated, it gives CASTQGLRDTEAFF.

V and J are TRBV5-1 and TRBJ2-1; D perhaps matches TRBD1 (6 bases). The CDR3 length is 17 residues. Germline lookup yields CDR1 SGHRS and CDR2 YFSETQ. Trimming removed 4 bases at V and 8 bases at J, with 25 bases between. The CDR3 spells CASSPAGWAGAVDEQFF. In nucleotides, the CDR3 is TGCGCCAGCAGCCCGGCCGGTTGGGCAGGGGCAGTAGATGAGCAGTTCTTC.

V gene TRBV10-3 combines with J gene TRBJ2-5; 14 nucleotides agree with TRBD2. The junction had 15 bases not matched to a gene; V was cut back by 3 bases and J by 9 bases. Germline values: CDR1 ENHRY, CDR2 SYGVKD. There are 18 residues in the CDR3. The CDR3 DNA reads TGTGCCATCAGTGATCAGAGTTCCGGGACTAGCGGGAGCGGGGCCCAGTACTTC. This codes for CAISDQSSGTSGSGAQYF.